These 22 T cell receptor beta chains share one sample of origin, sequenced in a study of tissue T cells after allogeneic stem cell transplantation. The time point is: mouse harvest day 7 after allogeneic transplant. Tail vein injection delivered 10^7 T-cell-depleted bone marrow cells and 10^6 splenic CD5+ T cells. Assay: immunoSEQ multiplex PCR; the TCRdb copy retains only in-frame clones and omits some. The repertoire holds 2,900 or so clones, more than 45% seen once, with about 29% in the top ten. Sequenced input: spleen. Receptors originate from a female BALB/c mouse given C57BL/6 T cells with graft-versus-host disease after an allogeneic hematopoietic cell transplant.

On this clone: Genes here carry mouse names. The read ends 1 residue early relative to the CDR3; the germline J gene fills the gap. The chain is built from TRBV1 and TRBJ1-1; D is unclear. Germline-derived CDR1 and CDR2 are NSQYPW and LRSPGD (reference sequence). V lost 3 bases to trimming and J lost 0 bases, with 8 bases between them. The CDR3 contains 14 residues. CDR3 DNA, as far as it was read: TGCACCTGCAGTGCTCGGGCCGCAAACACAGAAGTCTTC. It translates to CTCSARAANTEVF. The CDR3, in full, reads CTCSARAANTEVFF.

For this clone: Genes and germline come from the mouse. Read coverage stops 1 residue before the CDR3 terminus; the germline J gene supplies the remainder. The rearrangement joins TRBV5 to TRBJ2-7; D could derive from TRBD1 or TRBD2 (5 bases each). This CDR3 spans 14 amino acids. With 0 bases removed from V and 3 bases from J, the gap between germline ends came to 9 bases. Germline CDR1 is LGHNA and CDR2 is YNLKQL (reference sequence). The CDR3: CASSQEGTGYEQYF. The sequenced CDR3 bases are TGTGCCAGCAGCCAAGAAGGGACGGGCTATGAACAGTAC.

A note on this clone: Germline and genes here are mouse. The read ends 1 residue shy of where the CDR3 ends; the end is completed using the germline J gene. V is TRBV2 and J is TRBJ2-1; D might be TRBD1 (5 bases). The CDR3 spans 14 residues. The germline V gene has CDR1 LGHNA and CDR2 YSYQKL. Trimming shortened V by 0 bases and J by 3 bases, and 6 bases separated the two germline ends. The CDR3 spells CASSQDRVYAEQFF. The CDR3 bases that were read are TGTGCCAGCAGCCAAGACAGGGTCTATGCTGAGCAGTTC.

Of note for this clone: The genes and germline here are from mouse. The CDR3 is cut off 1 residue early in the read; its end comes from the germline J gene. The genes are TRBV4 and TRBJ2-5, with 7 bases that match TRBD1. Looked up from germline, CDR1 is LGHDT and CDR2 is YNNKQL (reference sequence). V dropped 5 bases and J dropped 6; count of bases not matched to a gene: 5. The CDR3 covers 13 residues. The covered CDR3 bases are TGTGCCAGCAGCCTCGACAGGGTGGACACCCAGTAC. Its protein is CASSLDRVDTQY. The full CDR3 protein reads CASSLDRVDTQYF.

In regard to this clone: Germline and genes: mouse. The read ends 1 residue shy of where the CDR3 ends; the end is completed using the germline J gene. The chain joins TRBV26 to TRBJ2-7; D is undetermined. This CDR3 region has 14 residues. V was pared by 0 bases and J by 2 bases, with 8 bases between. Germline V lookup: CDR1 KGHPV, CDR2 FQNQEV (reference sequence). The CDR3 here is CASSLSFQAYEQYF. The CDR3 DNA, read in part, is TGTGCCAGCAGTCTGTCGTTCCAGGCCTATGAACAGTAC. The full variable domain, its missing parts supplied by reference TRBV26 and TRBJ2-7, is NSKVIQTPRYLVKGQGQKAKMRCIPEKGHPVVFWYQQNKNNEFKFLINFQNQEVLQQIDMTEKRFSAECPSNSPCSLEIQSSEAGDSALYLCASSLSFQAYEQYFGPGTRLTVL.

Comments on this clone: Here the gene names and germline are mouse. The sequence runs out 1 residue before the end of the CDR3; the remainder is reconstructed from the germline J gene. V is TRBV19 and J is TRBJ2-5; 7 nucleotides line up with TRBD2. This CDR3 has 13 residues. The V and J ends lost 8 bases and 6 bases, in that order; junction bases with no gene match: 9. Per germline, CDR1 FNHDT and CDR2 SITEND (reference sequence). CDR3 sequence reads: CARDGGGSDTQYF. The CDR3 DNA, read in part, is TGTGCCAGAGACGGGGGGGGAAGTGACACCCAGTAC.

Remarks on this clone: Gene names follow the mouse nomenclature. From the germline J gene comes the end of the CDR3, since the read stops 1 residue before it. The chain carries TRBV19 and TRBJ2-2; D is uncertain. The CDR3 extends over 12 amino acids. V dropped 7 bases and J dropped 4 bases, with 8 bases sitting between them. Germline CDR1 is FNHDT and CDR2 is SITEND (reference sequence). The sequenced CDR3 bases are TGTGCCAGCGGCCCCGGCACCGGGCAGCTCTAC. The encoded protein is CASGPGTGQLY. The CDR3 as a whole reads CASGPGTGQLYF.

A remark on this clone: Gene names and germline match the mouse. The read stops 1 residue short of the end of the CDR3; the missing end is completed from the germline J gene. The rearrangement links TRBV13-2 to TRBJ2-7; 11 bases align to TRBD2. V was clipped by 7 bases and J by 4 bases; unmatched bases: 7. CDR1 and CDR2 (germline): NNHNN, SYGAGS (reference sequence). The CDR3 contains 14 residues. Incomplete CDR3 DNA: TGTGCCAGCTCTCCCGGGACTGGGGGTTATGAACAGTAC. It translates to CASSPGTGGYEQY. The whole CDR3 protein is CASSPGTGGYEQYF.

In regard to this clone: This likely traces to a read error, being one base from a far larger clone. Germline and genes here are mouse. With the read ending 1 residue before the CDR3 end, the germline J gene is used to fill in that end. This chain uses TRBV12-1 with TRBJ2-7; weak D call: TRBD2 (7 bases). The V gene's germline CDR1 is SGHSN and CDR2 HYEKVE. Trimming took off 0 bases at V and 7 bases at J, with 15 bases between the two ends. There are 14 residues in the CDR3. The part of the CDR3 DNA that was read is TGTGCCAGCTCTCTCGATGGGAAGGGGGGGGAACAGTAC. Protein product: CASSLDGKGGEQY. The whole CDR3 is CASSLDGKGGEQYF.

Points on this clone: All gene names here are mouse names. The read ends 1 residue shy of where the CDR3 ends; the end is completed using the germline J gene. The rearrangement uses TRBV26 and TRBJ2-5, with D possibly matching TRBD1 (5 bases). Germline V gives CDR1 KGHPV, CDR2 FQNQEV (reference sequence). The V and J ends lost 0 bases and 5 bases respectively, with 6 bases between them. This CDR3 comprises 13 residues. Incomplete CDR3 DNA: TGTGCCAGCAGTCTGTCAGGGGTAGACACCCAGTAC. Protein sequence: CASSLSGVDTQY. From start to end, the CDR3 is CASSLSGVDTQYF.

As for this clone: The genes and germline here are from mouse. Read sequence stops 1 residue before the CDR3 end, and the germline J gene provides the missing end. The chain joins TRBV26 to TRBJ2-1; D possibly corresponds to TRBD1 (6 bases). Germline-derived CDR1 and CDR2 are KGHPV and FQNQEV (reference sequence). The CDR3 has 14 amino acids. The V end lost 4 bases, the J end lost 0 bases, and 7 bases lay between the germline ends. CDR3 in amino acids: CASSPGHNYAEQFF. Partial CDR3 DNA: TGTGCCAGCAGTCCGGGACATAACTATGCTGAGCAGTTC.

As for this clone: Germline and genes: mouse. The read halts 1 residue ahead of the CDR3 end, with the missing end drawn from the germline J gene. V and J are TRBV16 and TRBJ2-2; D possibly corresponds to TRBD1 (6 bases). V shed 8 bases and J shed 1 base, with 11 bases lying between them. The CDR3 has 14 amino acids. Per the germline V gene, CDR1 is SGHSA and CDR2 is FRNQAP. Incomplete CDR3 DNA: TGTGCAAGCGCTTCGGGACAAAACACCGGGCAGCTCTAC. As protein: CASASGQNTGQLY. The CDR3 as a whole reads CASASGQNTGQLYF.

With respect to this clone: The gene names given are mouse names. The sequence runs out 1 residue before the end of the CDR3; the remainder is reconstructed from the germline J gene. V gene TRBV5 combines with J gene TRBJ2-5, with 11 positions matching TRBD2. V shed 6 bases and J 4 bases; nucleotides not matched to a gene: 0. The germline V gene encodes CDR1 LGHNA and CDR2 YNLKQL (reference sequence). CDR3 size: 13 residues. The sequenced part of the CDR3 DNA is TGTGCCAGCAGGGACTGGGGGGAAGACACCCAGTAC. Amino acids: CASRDWGEDTQY. The full CDR3 reads CASRDWGEDTQYF.

By its share, this clone is large. Each gene name is a mouse one. The read stops 1 residue short of the end of the CDR3; the missing end is completed from the germline J gene. This chain uses TRBV1 with TRBJ1-1, with D possibly TRBD1 on 6 matching bases. This CDR3 has 15 residues. Per the germline V gene, CDR1 is NSQYPW and CDR2 is LRSPGD (reference sequence). The V end was cut by 1 base, the J end by 1 base, with 10 bases between. The CDR3 bases that were read are TGCACCTGCAGTGCAGGCTCCAGGGGGAACACAGAAGTCTTC. This translates into CTCSAGSRGNTEVF. In full, the CDR3 is CTCSAGSRGNTEVFF.

As regards this clone: Mouse gene names apply. The read terminates 1 residue ahead of where the CDR3 ends, so the germline J gene completes it. The chain carries TRBV13-1 and TRBJ2-1, with 12 bases fitting TRBD2. After removal of 3 bases from V and 5 bases from J, the junction contained 6 bases not matched to a gene. Germline V CDR1 and CDR2: NSHNY, SYGAGN. This CDR3 contains 16 residues. CDR3 bases read: TGTGCCAGCAGTGTGGGACTGGGGGGACAGGATGCTGAGCAGTTC. Protein: CASSVGLGGQDAEQF. The entire CDR3 reads CASSVGLGGQDAEQFF.

As regards this clone: Gene names refer to mouse genes. The read ends 1 residue before the CDR3 terminus; that terminus is restored from the germline J gene. The chain uses TRBV4 and TRBJ2-1; tentative D call: TRBD1 (5 bases). CDR1 is LGHDT and CDR2 is YNNKQL in the germline V gene (reference sequence). This CDR3 is built from 14 residues. The V end was cut by 4 bases, the J end by 1 base, with 8 bases between. CDR3 loop: CASSSRQNYAEQFF. The CDR3 bases that were read are TGTGCCAGCAGCTCCCGACAGAACTATGCTGAGCAGTTC.

As for this clone: Gene names are the mouse ones. The read is 1 residue too short to cover the CDR3 end, so that end is filled in from the germline J gene. The chain joins TRBV26 to TRBJ1-5; D remains unclear. V was cut by 4 bases and J by 1 base, with 5 bases left in between. The CDR3 sequence is 13 residues long. Germline V gene lookup returns CDR1 KGHPV and CDR2 FQNQEV (reference sequence). Partial CDR3 DNA: TGTGCCAGCAGTCAGGGCAACAACCAGGCTCCGCTT. This codes for CASSQGNNQAPL. The full CDR3 sequence reads CASSQGNNQAPLF.

For this clone: Here the gene names and germline are mouse. The read terminates 1 residue ahead of where the CDR3 ends, so the germline J gene completes it. The J gene is TRBJ2-7, the V gene TRBV26; no definite D call. CDR1 and CDR2 from the germline V gene are KGHPV and FQNQEV (reference sequence). The V and J ends lost 2 bases and 6 bases respectively, with 5 bases between them. The CDR3 runs 11 residues. This chain's CDR3 is CASSLGVEQYF. The CDR3 DNA, read in part, is TGTGCCAGCAGTCTGGGGGTTGAACAGTAC.

Sample share makes this clone medium-sized. The genes are named according to mouse. The DNA ends 1 residue before the CDR3 does, and the rest of the CDR3 is filled in from the germline J gene. This chain connects TRBV16 to TRBJ1-4, with 9 bases lining up with TRBD1. Germline V gives CDR1 SGHSA, CDR2 FRNQAP. V lost 5 bases, J lost 4 bases, and 2 bases stayed unmatched. The CDR3 covers 14 residues. CDR3 residues: CASSTTGGNERLFF. The DNA read from the CDR3 is TGTGCAAGCAGCACGACAGGGGGCAACGAAAGATTATTT.

Concerning this clone itself: The germline and genes are mouse ones. The sequenced fragment ends 1 residue before the CDR3 boundary, so the rest is inferred from the germline J gene. V is TRBV26 and J is TRBJ1-4, with 7 nucleotides matching TRBD1. With 8 bases clipped from V and 4 bases from J, the junction kept 4 bases outside the gene matches. This CDR3 region has 13 residues. The germline V gene encodes CDR1 KGHPV and CDR2 FQNQEV (reference sequence). Here the CDR3 reads CASGRDSNERLFF. The DNA read from the CDR3 is TGTGCCAGCGGCCGGGACAGCAACGAAAGATTATTT.

With regard to this clone: All gene names here are mouse names. The CDR3 end falls 1 residue outside the read, so it is completed with the germline J gene. This chain connects TRBV2 to TRBJ2-7; 7 nucleotides line up with TRBD1. This CDR3 contains 12 residues. Germline V gives CDR1 LGHNA, CDR2 YSYQKL. The V and J ends lost 3 bases and 6 bases, in that order; junction bases with no gene match: 2. The covered CDR3 bases are TGTGCCAGCAGCCATACAGGGGTTGAACAGTAC. It codes for CASSHTGVEQY. The whole CDR3 sequence is CASSHTGVEQYF.

Turning to this clone: Gene names and germline match the mouse. The read terminates 1 residue before the CDR3 end, so the remaining end is supplied by the germline J gene. The chain uses TRBV3 and TRBJ1-4, with D tentatively TRBD1 (5 bases). Germline V gene sequence: CDR1 SNHLY, CDR2 FYNGKV (reference sequence). The CDR3 is made up of 14 amino acids. The ends were cut back, 3 bases at V and 7 bases at J, with 12 bases in the middle. CDR3 DNA, as far as it was read: TGTGCCAGCAGCTTGAGGGGTTCGGGCGAAAGATTATTT. Its translation: CASSLRGSGERLF. The CDR3, in full, reads CASSLRGSGERLFF.